This TCR beta chain stems from a study of CD8 T cells in Susac syndrome. Sequencing of TCR beta covered CD8+ and CD4+ T cells obtained from blood. RNA amounts of roughly 0.45 to 1 ug underwent reverse transcription with random hexamers. A multiplex approach, immunoSEQ multiplex PCR, amplified TCR beta CDR3 across 54 Vbeta and 13 Jbeta. TCRdb processed the immunoSEQ multiplex PCR reads anew with MiXCR; each CDR3 protein has one entry. The sample consists of about 160,000 distinct CDR3 sequences, around 93% of them appearing once. Looked up from germline, CDR1 is DFQATT and CDR2 is SNEGSKA (reference sequence). This CDR3 spans 16 amino acids. Trimming cost V 3 bases and J 0 bases, with 12 bases left between them.

The sequenced sample consisted of CD4+ T cells from PBMCs. The receptor's source is a human donor in good health. The chain carries TRBV20-1 and TRBJ1-6; D gene uncertain. The CDR3 reads CSASHGPPSYNSPLHF. CDR3 bases: TGCAGTGCTAGCCATGGACCGCCCTCCTATAATTCACCCCTCCACTTT.